Described below is a single T cell receptor (beta chain) sequence and its context. This specimen belongs to a study of early T cells in non-severe SARS-CoV-2 infection. A single record per CDR3 protein comes from TCRdb applying MiXCR to the 5' RACE reads. This table has tens of thousands of distinct CDR3 sequences, about 12% appearing once. The CDR3 runs 15 residues. Germline assignment: CDR1 SGDLS and CDR2 YYNGEE. V lost 0 bases to trimming and J lost 2 bases, with 9 bases between them. The chain is built from TRBV9 and TRBJ2-1; unclear D gene. The receptor was isolated from an adult who was a healthcare worker with PCR-confirmed SARS-CoV-2 infection or an uninfected control (not recorded which). The input for sequencing was whole blood, taken at baseline. The chain's CDR3 is CASSVGSGPYNEQFF. For the CDR3, the DNA is TGTGCCAGCAGCGTAGGATCGGGCCCCTACAATGAGCAGTTCTTC.